A selection of T cell receptor beta chains follows, all from one sample in a study of monozygotic twins with inflammatory bowel disease. No DNA is given; TCRdb re-called the 5' RACE reads and lists each CDR3 protein once. The sample table sets out a few hundred thousand distinct CDR3 sequences. Sequencing was performed on blood. These TCRs come from a human donor with ulcerative colitis or Crohn's disease, or a healthy co-twin of an affected twin (not recorded which). The CDR3 runs from the conserved cysteine through the conserved F or W. Fields, in order: J gene, V gene, CDR3 protein.

TRBJ1-6,TRBV5-1,CASSLAATGTNSPLHF
TRBJ2-7,TRBV12-3/TRBV12-4,CASSPGVNPPFRQYF
TRBJ2-1,TRBV29-1,CSAGGQGRINEQFF
TRBJ2-7,TRBV12-3/TRBV12-4,CASSLDGTGTYEQYF
TRBJ1-6,TRBV20-1,CSARAGGSPESYNSPLHF
TRBJ2-1,TRBV20-1,CSARDRNGQFF
TRBJ1-4,TRBV11-1,CASSPPGTGGATNEKLFF
TRBJ2-1,TRBV24-1,CATSQADRSYNEQFF
TRBJ1-1,TRBV6-6,CASSYPQGPEAFF
TRBJ1-1,TRBV5-4,CASSLSIMNTEAFF
TRBJ2-5,TRBV20-1,CSADRSKPYQETQYF
TRBJ2-7,TRBV4-3,CASSLRQGVHEQYF
TRBJ1-3,TRBV16,CASSKDGTAGNTIYF
TRBJ1-3,TRBV28,CASGVHAGSGNTIYF
TRBJ2-1,TRBV11-3,CASSLAREGYNEQFF
TRBJ2-5,TRBV7-2,CASSSDRGREETQYF
TRBJ1-2,TRBV6-5,CASSPGVFGRSYGYTF
TRBJ2-7,TRBV7-6,CASSLLTPASLGLVDEQYF
TRBJ2-3,TRBV5-1,CASSLGETETDTQYF
TRBJ1-2,TRBV5-4,CASSLEHNYGYTF
TRBJ2-7,TRBV7-6,CASSLGSEGPREQYF
TRBJ2-5,TRBV5-1,CASSPWDIETQYF
TRBJ1-2,TRBV27,CASSFAVGKRYGYTF
TRBJ2-1,TRBV24-1,CATSDLAGGYNEQFF
TRBJ2-7,TRBV19,CASSMRSGVVSYEQYF
TRBJ1-5,TRBV19,CASMWDRGLGKPQHF
TRBJ2-5,TRBV4-3,CASSQDYGLVYQETQYF
TRBJ1-1,TRBV5-5,CASSWGLMVTSGFEAFF
TRBJ1-5,TRBV4-3,CASGRDRYHSNQPQHF
TRBJ2-5,TRBV20-1,CRAKLAGGGETQYF
TRBJ1-5,TRBV20-1,CSARGTRNQPQHF
TRBJ2-3,TRBV27,CASSPLLPRTDTQYF
TRBJ2-7,TRBV5-4,CASSSSGTGVGEQYF
TRBJ2-1,TRBV4-2,CASSQGDFGNEQFF
TRBJ2-7,TRBV25-1,CASSESGPGKEQYF
TRBJ2-1,TRBV4-3,CASSQERAGGPGEQFF
TRBJ2-7,TRBV6-1,CASRDGSTYEQYF
TRBJ2-5,TRBV6-2/TRBV6-3,CASSYSSGRARETQYF
TRBJ2-3,TRBV4-3,CASSQDLGGAVDTQYF
TRBJ2-5,TRBV6-5,CASSLRTGISQYF